The clone carrying this T cell receptor beta chain came up many times. The CDR3 loop spans 15 amino acids. Germline CDR1 and CDR2: SGHNT and YYREEE (reference sequence). Trimming removed 3 bases from V and 2 bases from J, with 15 bases in between. TCRdb used MiXCR to call clones anew from the PCR reads. The table records tens of thousands of clones, more than 25% of them present only once. Each patient went into thyroid surgery without having received any treatment. The data were taken from a study of metastatic and nonmetastatic thyroid tumors. This chain uses TRBV5-4 with TRBJ2-7; D call uncertain. The sequence came from a female donor with papillary thyroid cancer or a benign thyroid nodule (not recorded which). Some clones in this sample may be carry-over from other donors' samples. The sequenced sample consisted of blood. CDR3 coding DNA: TGTGCCAGCAGCTCTCTACGGTTTGGTCCCTACGAGCAGTACTTC. Its protein is CASSSLRFGPYEQYF. Drawing the rest from reference TRBV5-4 and TRBJ2-7, the complete variable domain is ETGVTQSPTHLIKTRGQQVTLRCSSQSGHNTVSWYQQALGQGPQFIFQYYREEENGRGNFPPRFSGLQFPNYSSELNVNALELDDSALYLCASSSLRFGPYEQYFGPGTRLTVT.